A single sample is the source of the 3 T cell receptor beta chains below, sequenced in a study of identical twins. TCRdb re-called the 5' RACE reads with MiXCR, one entry per CDR3 protein. The sample lists fewer than 250,000 distinct CDR3 sequences; roughly 7.5% were seen once. This sample was shared with a second study, whose subject was yellow fever vaccine responses in identical twins.

Input material: CD8+ T cells sorted from blood. The receptors were sampled from a young woman in good health.

The CDR3 sequence: CASSLDTDNEQFF. In DNA, the CDR3 is TGTGCCAGCAGCCTCGACACGGACAATGAGCAGTTCTTC. V gene TRBV9 combines with J gene TRBJ2-1; D gene uncertain. CDR1 and CDR2 (germline): SGDLS, YYNGEE. CDR3 length: 13 amino acids. Deletions cut 4 bases from V and 5 bases from J, with 10 bases between.

This clonotype came up many times. The rearrangement links TRBV4-2 to TRBJ2-5, with D possibly being TRBD2 (6 bases). In germline, CDR1 is LGHNA, CDR2 YNFKEQ. The CDR3 covers 16 residues. V was clipped by 0 bases and J by 1 base, with 12 bases between them. The CDR3 DNA reads as TGTGCCAGCAGCCAAGATCCCGGGGGATCCCAAGAGACCCAGTACTTC. Translated: CASSQDPGGSQETQYF.

There are a few counts of this clonotype. The chain has TRBV5-1 and TRBJ2-5; 9 nucleotides line up with TRBD1. Germline loops: CDR1 SGHRS, CDR2 YFSETQ. The CDR3 has 15 residues. Trimming at V came to 5 bases and at J to 2 bases, leaving 7 bases not matched to a gene. The CDR3 region has the DNA TGCGCCAGCAGTACAGGGGGCGTAGGACAAGAGACCCAGTACTTC. It translates to CASSTGGVGQETQYF.